The rows below give T cell receptor beta chains drawn from one sample of a study of CD8 T cells in ankylosing spondylitis. One entry per CDR3 protein results from TCRdb running MiXCR on the 5' RACE reads. This table has some 220,000 distinct CDR3 sequences, about 10% appearing once. The sample was blood, either unsorted or a sorted T cell fraction (not recorded which). The receptors here all came from a male donor with ankylosing spondylitis or in good health (not recorded which). Both conserved end residues are part of each CDR3. The D gene is left open where the match is weak. The size of a clone is reported for some rows only, either as once, few or many, or as a class for expanded clones.

J	size	D	V	CDR3	DNA
TRBJ2-7	few	TRBD1	TRBV7-2	CASSLVVGQGRSYEQYF	TGTGCCAGCAGCTTAGTAGTGGGACAGGGAAGGTCCTACGAGCAGTACTTC
TRBJ1-1	many	NA	TRBV20-1	CSATGDLNTEAFF	TGCAGTGCTACAGGGGACCTGAACACTGAAGCTTTCTTT
TRBJ2-7	many	TRBD1	TRBV10-3	CAISDGTGDYEQYF	TGTGCCATCAGTGATGGGACAGGGGACTACGAGCAGTACTTC
TRBJ2-1	many	NA	TRBV10-3	CAISESTGSDEQFF	TGTGCCATCAGTGAGTCTACGGGGTCCGATGAGCAGTTCTTC
TRBJ2-7	many	NA	TRBV7-6	CASSLGSSLYEQYF	TGTGCCAGCAGCTTAGGTAGCTCTCTTTACGAGCAGTACTTC
TRBJ2-1	many	TRBD2	TRBV20-1	CSARGRGAGAYNEQFF	TGCAGTGCTAGAGGCCGGGGAGCGGGAGCTTACAATGAGCAGTTCTTC
TRBJ1-5	many	NA	TRBV28	CASFSDTRGRGQPQHF	TGTGCCAGTTTTAGTGATACACGGGGAAGGGGTCAGCCCCAGCATTTT
TRBJ1-6	many	NA	TRBV3-1	CASSQDPRPPSPLHF	TGTGCCAGCAGCCAAGACCCTCGACCGCCTTCACCCCTCCACTTT
TRBJ1-5	many	NA	TRBV10-2	CASSEGGGRSAQPQHF	TGCGCCAGCAGTGAGGGGGGGGGAAGAAGTGCTCAGCCCCAGCATTTT
TRBJ2-7	NA	NA	TRBV20-1	CSARDGTGETYEQYF	TGCAGTGCTAGAGATGGAACGGGAGAAACCTACGAGCAGTACTTC
TRBJ1-6	many	NA	TRBV12-3/TRBV12-4	CASSLGGQGRNSPLHF	TGTGCCAGCAGTTTAGGAGGGCAGGGGCGAAATTCACCCCTCCACTTT
TRBJ2-3	NA	TRBD1	TRBV10-1	CASSPDRGGTDTQYF	TGCGCCAGCAGTCCGGACAGGGGAGGCACAGATACGCAGTATTTT
TRBJ2-3	many	NA	TRBV28	CASRRVRTDTQYF	TGTGCCAGCCGTAGGGTACGCACAGATACGCAGTATTTT
TRBJ1-1	NA	NA	TRBV6-5	CASSYSIGDTEAFF	TGTGCCAGCAGTTACTCTATCGGCGACACTGAAGCTTTCTTT
TRBJ2-5	many	NA	TRBV12-3/TRBV12-4	CASSLPNRVETQYF	TGTGCCAGCAGTTTGCCCAACAGGGTGGAGACCCAGTACTTC
TRBJ2-6	many	NA	TRBV10-2	CASSEARKSSGANVLTF	TGCGCCAGCAGTGAAGCACGAAAGAGCTCTGGGGCCAACGTCCTGACTTTC
TRBJ1-1	many	NA	TRBV20-1	CSARPYTEAFF	TGCAGTGCTAGACCGTACACTGAAGCTTTCTTT
TRBJ2-7	many	NA	TRBV13	CASSSETGTGPYEQYF	TGTGCCAGCAGCTCTGAAACCGGGACGGGACCCTACGAGCAGTACTTC
TRBJ2-1	many	NA	TRBV3-1	CASSPPRLAIQGRGEQFF	TGTGCCAGCAGCCCGCCTCGTTTAGCAATTCAGGGTCGAGGTGAGCAGTTCTTC
TRBJ2-7	many	TRBD1	TRBV6-5	CATTQGDEQYF	TGTGCCACCACTCAGGGGGACGAGCAGTACTTC
TRBJ2-7	many	TRBD2	TRBV30	CAWSMGLAGTGSSYEQYF	TGTGCCTGGAGTATGGGACTAGCGGGCACGGGGAGCTCCTACGAGCAGTACTTC
TRBJ2-1	many	NA	TRBV20-1	CSGRGDHGSYNEQFF	TGCAGTGGGAGAGGGGATCACGGCTCCTACAATGAGCAGTTCTTC
TRBJ2-2	few	TRBD2	TRBV14	CASSQELARNTGELFF	TGTGCCAGCAGCCAAGAACTAGCGCGTAACACCGGGGAGCTGTTTTTT
TRBJ1-3	many	NA	TRBV15	CATSGSGPPSSGNTIYF	TGTGCCACCAGCGGCAGTGGGCCACCCAGCTCTGGAAACACCATATATTTT
TRBJ2-1	many	NA	TRBV12-3/TRBV12-4	CASSLVRQVNEQFF	TGTGCCAGCAGTTTAGTTAGGCAGGTCAATGAGCAGTTCTTC
TRBJ2-2	many	NA	TRBV5-6	CASSSQGIHTGELFF	TGTGCCAGCAGCTCTCAGGGTATTCACACCGGGGAGCTGTTTTTT
TRBJ1-5	NA	NA	TRBV4-2	CAISPGFNQPQHF	TGTGCCATCAGCCCGGGTTTCAATCAGCCCCAGCATTTT
TRBJ2-1	many	NA	TRBV6-1	CASSESRNEQFF	TGTGCCAGCAGTGAGAGTAGGAATGAGCAGTTCTTC
TRBJ2-7	many	TRBD1	TRBV6-4	CASSGSGGLHEQYF	TGTGCCAGCAGTGGCTCAGGGGGCTTGCACGAGCAGTACTTC
TRBJ2-3	many	NA	TRBV20-1	CSASPALFSTDTQYF	TGCAGTGCTAGCCCAGCATTGTTTAGCACAGATACGCAGTATTTT
TRBJ2-1	many	TRBD2	TRBV4-1	CASSQGLAGGGEQFF	TGCGCCAGCAGCCAAGGACTAGCGGGAGGAGGTGAGCAGTTCTTC
TRBJ1-4	many	NA	TRBV5-1	CASSSTGTANEKLFF	TGCGCCAGCAGCTCAACAGGAACGGCTAATGAAAAACTGTTTTTT
TRBJ2-5	many	TRBD2	TRBV12-3/TRBV12-4	CASSPRGGRETQYF	TGTGCCAGCAGCCCCAGGGGCGGGAGGGAGACCCAGTACTTC
TRBJ2-7	many	NA	TRBV30	CAWSSSSPYEQYF	TGTGCCTGGAGCTCTAGCTCTCCCTACGAGCAGTACTTC
TRBJ2-1	many	NA	TRBV29-1	CSVESAVGNEQFF	TGCAGCGTTGAGTCAGCAGTTGGCAATGAGCAGTTCTTC
TRBJ2-3	many	NA	TRBV12-3/TRBV12-4	CASSSLESTDTQYF	TGTGCCAGCAGTTCCTTGGAGAGCACAGATACGCAGTATTTT
TRBJ1-1	many	TRBD1	TRBV10-3	CAITAGRDRVTEAFF	TGTGCCATCACCGCCGGGCGGGACAGGGTTACTGAAGCTTTCTTT
TRBJ1-2	many	TRBD1	TRBV20-1	CSARPTGYGYTF	TGCAGTGCTAGACCGACAGGGTATGGCTACACCTTC
TRBJ2-1	NA	TRBD2	TRBV5-1	CASSGGPREGNEQFF	TGCGCCAGCAGCGGCGGACCGCGGGAGGGCAATGAGCAGTTCTTC
TRBJ2-3	many	TRBD2	TRBV24-1	CATSTAGEGPDTQYF	TGTGCCACCAGTACTGCGGGGGAGGGGCCAGATACGCAGTATTTT
TRBJ1-3	few	NA	TRBV18	CASSPRRVEGNTIYF	TGTGCCAGCTCACCACGCAGGGTGGAAGGAAACACCATATATTTT
TRBJ1-1	few	TRBD1	TRBV19	CASSIPTGGAGTEAFF	TGTGCCAGTAGTATTCCCACAGGGGGCGCCGGGACTGAAGCTTTCTTT
TRBJ2-3	many	TRBD2	TRBV12-3/TRBV12-4	CASSLGRAAGATDTQYF	TGTGCCAGCAGTTTAGGGCGCGCAGCGGGAGCTACAGATACGCAGTATTTT
TRBJ2-1	many	NA	TRBV5-1	CASSLKHGYNEQFF	TGCGCCAGCAGCTTGAAGCACGGCTACAATGAGCAGTTCTTC
TRBJ1-5	many	NA	TRBV20-1	CSARGAGVGPQHF	TGCAGTGCTAGGGGGGCGGGGGTTGGGCCCCAGCATTTT
TRBJ1-1	NA	NA	TRBV18	CASSPRTGVTEAFF	TGTGCCAGCTCACCACGAACGGGGGTCACTGAAGCTTTCTTT
TRBJ2-1	many	NA	TRBV10-1	CASSDGGGAYNEQFF	TGCGCCAGCAGTGATGGAGGGGGCGCTTACAATGAGCAGTTCTTC
TRBJ2-1	many	NA	TRBV7-6	CASSFGGMDNEQFF	TGTGCCAGCAGCTTCGGAGGTATGGACAATGAGCAGTTCTTC